This is a list of T cell receptor beta chains from one sample in a study of cytomegalovirus exposure and HLA in healthy donors. Here immunoSEQ multiplex PCR was the method, and the copy in TCRdb shows in-frame clones only, minus some. This table holds some 130,000 clones, 80% to 90% found once. Sequenced: PBMCs. The receptors were sampled from a young woman in good health and CMV-seronegative. Each CDR3 is given with its conserved first and last residue. D genes are given only for firm matches. Expanded clones get a size class; other rows say once, few or many, or leave the size out.

TRBV7-8	.	.	TRBJ1-1	CASSFPSGRLNTEAFF	TGTGCCAGCAGCTTCCCTTCGGGGAGACTGAACACTGAAGCTTTCTTT
TRBV9	.	.	TRBJ1-4	CASSVSGGIEKLFF	TGTGCCAGCAGCGTATCGGGGGGTATTGAAAAACTGTTTTTT
TRBV29-1	TRBD2	.	TRBJ2-3	CSVRLELAGADTQYF	TGCAGCGTTCGGTTGGAACTAGCGGGGGCAGATACGCAGTATTTT
TRBV2	.	.	TRBJ1-1	CASLIEATNTEAFF	TGTGCCAGTCTAATCGAGGCAACTAACACTGAAGCTTTCTTT
TRBV6-1	.	.	TRBJ2-1	CASRPSGYNEQFF	TGTGCCAGCAGGCCGTCGGGTTACAATGAGCAGTTCTTC
TRBV10-3	TRBD2	once	TRBJ2-3	CATQTSSTDTQYF	TGTGCCACCCAGACTAGCAGCACAGATACGCAGTATTTT
TRBV7-8	.	.	TRBJ1-5	CASSLTSQNQPQHF	TGTGCCAGCAGCTTAACGTCTCAGAATCAGCCCCAGCATTTT
TRBV7-3	TRBD1	.	TRBJ2-1	CASSLTTGPPGYEQFF	TGTGCCAGCAGCTTAACGACAGGGCCCCCGGGGTATGAGCAGTTCTTC
TRBV5-5	.	few	TRBJ2-7	CASRSADSTYEQYF	TGTGCCAGCAGGTCAGCGGACAGTACGTACGAGCAGTACTTC
TRBV21-1	.	few	TRBJ1-6	CAPPPGPLHF	TGTGCCCCACCGCCCGGGCCCCTCCACTTT
TRBV6-4	.	once	TRBJ1-5	CASSGGTFSGQPQHF	TGTGCCAGCAGTGGAGGGACATTCTCGGGGCAGCCCCAGCATTTT
TRBV27	TRBD1	.	TRBJ1-3	CASSSRDRGNTIYF	TGTGCCAGCAGTTCTAGGGACAGAGGAAACACCATATATTTT
TRBV7-9	TRBD1	.	TRBJ1-5	CASSSPDRADPQHF	TGTGCCAGCAGCTCCCCCGACAGGGCGGACCCCCAGCATTTT
TRBV7-2	TRBD1	.	TRBJ1-6	CASSSTGGNSPLHF	TGTGCCAGCAGCTCCACAGGGGGCAATTCACCCCTCCACTTT
TRBV27	.	few	TRBJ2-1	CASSYYNEQFF	TGTGCCAGCAGCTATTACAATGAGCAGTTCTTC
TRBV5-1	TRBD1	.	TRBJ1-1	CASSGQGTMNTEAFF	TGCGCCAGCAGCGGACAGGGGACAATGAACACTGAAGCTTTCTTT
TRBV11-2	.	.	TRBJ1-3	CASSETTQKRNTIYF	TGTGCCAGCAGCGAAACGACCCAGAAGAGGAACACCATATATTTT
TRBV5-1	TRBD1	.	TRBJ1-1	CASSPTGVPEAFF	TGCGCCAGCAGCCCGACAGGGGTCCCTGAAGCTTTCTTT
TRBV7-3	.	.	TRBJ2-1	CASSLGGSYNEQFF	TGTGCCAGCAGCTTAGGAGGAAGCTACAATGAGCAGTTCTTC
TRBV6-1	.	.	TRBJ1-2	CASRSPMRDYGYTF	TGTGCCAGCCGTTCTCCCATGAGGGATTATGGCTACACCTTC
TRBV5-1	TRBD1	.	TRBJ1-4	CASSLTGSGEKLFF	TGCGCCAGCAGCCTGACAGGGTCAGGTGAAAAACTGTTTTTT
TRBV7-7	TRBD1	.	TRBJ1-1	CASSSGQDTEAFF	TGTGCTAGCAGCTCAGGACAGGACACTGAAGCTTTCTTT
TRBV14	.	.	TRBJ1-1	CASSHGHTEAFF	TGTGCCAGCAGTCATGGGCACACTGAAGCTTTCTTT
TRBV29-1	.	once	TRBJ2-5	CSVEKSPTQETQYF	TGCAGCGTTGAAAAGTCCCCAACTCAAGAGACCCAGTACTTC
TRBV5-5	.	.	TRBJ1-1	CASSFLEGWNTEAFF	TGTGCCAGCAGCTTCCTGGAGGGTTGGAACACTGAAGCTTTCTTT
TRBV5-1	TRBD2	.	TRBJ2-1	CASSTSGGVHEQFF	TGCGCCAGCAGTACTAGCGGGGGGGTCCATGAGCAGTTCTTC
TRBV5-8	.	.	TRBJ1-1	CASSLTGPNTEAFF	TGTGCCAGCAGCTTGACAGGGCCGAACACTGAAGCTTTCTTT
TRBV4-2	TRBD2	.	TRBJ2-1	CASRNTLAGGSYNEQFF	TGTGCCAGCAGAAACACTCTAGCGGGGGGTTCCTACAATGAGCAGTTCTTC
TRBV7-9	.	once	TRBJ2-5	CASSRSQETQYF	TGTGCCAGCAGTCGTAGCCAAGAGACCCAGTACTTC
TRBV13	TRBD2	.	TRBJ2-3	CASSLGLSSGGATDTQYF	TGTGCCAGCAGCTTAGGCCTGTCTAGCGGGGGGGCGACAGATACGCAGTATTTT
TRBV19	.	.	TRBJ1-5	CASSTPQYSNQPQHF	TGTGCCAGTAGTACCCCCCAGTATAGCAATCAGCCCCAGCATTTT
TRBV7-9	.	.	TRBJ2-7	CASSLDPGGYYEQYF	TGTGCCAGCAGCTTAGACCCTGGGGGCTACTACGAGCAGTACTTC